This T cell receptor (beta chain) was observed in a study of T cell responses to AZD1222 COVID-19 vaccine. Using immunoSEQ multiplex PCR, the repertoire was profiled, and TCRdb retains in-frame clones only, with some absent. The profile shows approximately 92,000 clones, 87% of them singletons. The CDR3 runs 15 residues. From germline, CDR1 is SGHTA and CDR2 FQGNSA. J was trimmed by 0 bases and V by 5 bases; bases with no gene match: 4. The rearrangement joins TRBV7-2 to TRBJ2-3; 8 nucleotides align to TRBD2. The TCR was taken from an adult in good health. The input for sequencing was peripheral blood, taken on day 0 of AZD1222 vaccination. CDR3 protein: CASSLAGGSTDTQYF. For the CDR3, the DNA is TGTGCCAGCAGCCTGGCGGGGGGAAGCACAGATACGCAGTATTTT.